These T cell receptor beta chains were read from a single sample in a study of cytomegalovirus exposure and HLA in healthy donors. TCRdb's table, derived via immunoSEQ multiplex PCR, lists solely in-frame clones and lacks some. The top ten hold about 3% of the sample, which has about 130,000 clones, just under 90% seen once. The specimen sequenced was PBMCs. The receptors derive from a man aged 25 to 40 in good health and CMV-seronegative. CDR3s include the opening cysteine and the closing phenylalanine or tryptophan. Each record gives: J gene, V gene, clone size, CDR3 protein. Clone size appears in some rows only: once, few, many, or a class for an expanded clone.

TRBJ2-7,TRBV2,NA,CASSVRTGSDRTSYEQYF
TRBJ2-1,TRBV7-9,NA,CASSSQGLLYNEQFF
TRBJ1-4,TRBV5-1,NA,CASSKGDRGEKLFF
TRBJ1-1,TRBV5-6,NA,CASSPVSGNTEAFF
TRBJ2-1,TRBV11-3,NA,CASSLAGGPNEQFF
TRBJ1-2,TRBV7-3,NA,CASSLGQGNYGYTF
TRBJ2-6,TRBV25-1,NA,CASSPHGQSGANVLTF
TRBJ1-5,TRBV7-9,once,CASSLGGLGNQPQHF
TRBJ1-3,TRBV7-9,NA,CASSFTGSGNTIYF
TRBJ2-7,TRBV5-4,NA,CASSLEGGGPYEQYF
TRBJ1-2,TRBV7-9,NA,CASSLLLGQGTGGYTF
TRBJ1-5,TRBV29-1,NA,CSVRDFDQPQHF
TRBJ1-2,TRBV19,NA,CASSMSVSGYTF
TRBJ1-1,TRBV14,NA,CASSQVNSVAFF
TRBJ2-1,TRBV29-1,NA,CSVEDGFGDSGGAYNEQFF
TRBJ1-4,TRBV6-5,NA,CASSYSGRGGEKLFF
TRBJ1-1,TRBV10-3,NA,CAISGQGANTEAFF
TRBJ2-7,TRBV7-9,once,CASSPTGVYYEQYF
TRBJ1-1,TRBV28,NA,CASRLDRVNTEAFF
TRBJ1-6,TRBV5-1,once,CASSSGTGNDSPLHF
TRBJ1-5,TRBV15,NA,CATSRTGNQPQHF
TRBJ1-4,TRBV19,NA,CASRGLGGAGNEKLFF
TRBJ1-2,TRBV5-1,NA,CASSLAGNYGYTF
TRBJ2-1,TRBV9,NA,CASSVSGRNNEQFF
TRBJ1-4,TRBV7-6,NA,CASSLDPYRGRNEKLFF
TRBJ1-2,TRBV6-1,NA,CASRGLGNYGYTF
TRBJ2-3,TRBV18,NA,CASSPTLAGTDTQYF